This T cell receptor beta chain was recorded in a study of CD8+ T cells in alopecia areata. RNA, once extracted, was reverse transcribed into cDNA for use as the sequencing template. Some clones are missing from TCRdb's copy, which holds only in-frame ones; the method was immunoSEQ multiplex PCR. This table holds 100,000 to 150,000 clones, 47% found once. This clone was seen a few times. Other DNA sequences within the sample encode an identical CDR3. V trimming: 5 bases; J trimming: 3 bases; junction bases outside the gene matches: 1. The length of the CDR3 is 12 residues. The germline CDR1 and CDR2 sequences are SQVTM and ANQGSEA.

Sequencing used NKG2D-low CD8+ T cells sorted from blood. V usage is TRBV29-1 and J usage is TRBJ2-7, with 10 bases that match TRBD1. This TCR came from a human donor with alopecia areata. The CDR3 DNA sequence: TGCAGCGTTTGGACAGGGGGCTACGAGCAGTACTTC. It translates to CSVWTGGYEQYF.